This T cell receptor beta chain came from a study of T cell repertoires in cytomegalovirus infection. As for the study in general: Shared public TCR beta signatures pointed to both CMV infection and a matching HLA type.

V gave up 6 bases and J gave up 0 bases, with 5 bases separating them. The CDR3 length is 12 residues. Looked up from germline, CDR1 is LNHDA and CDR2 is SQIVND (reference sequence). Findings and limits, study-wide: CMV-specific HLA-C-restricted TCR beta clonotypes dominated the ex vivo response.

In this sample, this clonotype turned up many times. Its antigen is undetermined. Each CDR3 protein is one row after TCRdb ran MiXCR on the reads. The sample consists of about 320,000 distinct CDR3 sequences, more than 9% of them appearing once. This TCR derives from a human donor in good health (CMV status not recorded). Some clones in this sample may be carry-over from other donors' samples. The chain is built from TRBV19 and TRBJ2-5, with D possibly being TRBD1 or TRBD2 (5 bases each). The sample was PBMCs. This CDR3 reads CASRGDQETQYF. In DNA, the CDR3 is TGTGCCAGTAGGGGGGACCAAGAGACCCAGTACTTC.